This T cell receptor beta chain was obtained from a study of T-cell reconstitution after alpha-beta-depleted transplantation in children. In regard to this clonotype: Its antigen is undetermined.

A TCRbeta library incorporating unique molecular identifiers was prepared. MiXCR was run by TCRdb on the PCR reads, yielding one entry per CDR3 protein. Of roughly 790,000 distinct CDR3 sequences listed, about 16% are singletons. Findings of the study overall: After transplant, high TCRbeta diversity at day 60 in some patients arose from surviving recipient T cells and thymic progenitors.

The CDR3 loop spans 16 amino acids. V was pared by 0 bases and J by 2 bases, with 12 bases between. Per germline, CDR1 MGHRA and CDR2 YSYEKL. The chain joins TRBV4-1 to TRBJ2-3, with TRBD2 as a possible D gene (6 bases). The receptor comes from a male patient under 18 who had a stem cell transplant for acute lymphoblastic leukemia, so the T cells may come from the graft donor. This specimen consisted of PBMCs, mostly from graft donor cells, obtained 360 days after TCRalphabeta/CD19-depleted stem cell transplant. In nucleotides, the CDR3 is TGCGCCAGCAGCCAAGATATGGGCGGGATCACAGATACGCAGTATTTT. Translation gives CASSQDMGGITDTQYF.